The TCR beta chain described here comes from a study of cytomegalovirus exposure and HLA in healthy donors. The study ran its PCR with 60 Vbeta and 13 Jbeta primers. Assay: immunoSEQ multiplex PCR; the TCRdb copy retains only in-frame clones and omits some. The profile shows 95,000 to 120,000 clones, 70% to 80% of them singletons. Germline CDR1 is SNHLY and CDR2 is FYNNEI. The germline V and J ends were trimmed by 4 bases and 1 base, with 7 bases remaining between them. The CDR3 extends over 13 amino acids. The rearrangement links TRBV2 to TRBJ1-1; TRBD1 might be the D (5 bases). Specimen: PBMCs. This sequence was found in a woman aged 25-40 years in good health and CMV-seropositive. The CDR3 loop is CASSAGPNTEAFF. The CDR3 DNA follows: TGTGCCAGCAGTGCAGGGCCGAACACTGAAGCTTTCTTT.